These 6 T cell receptor beta chains originate from one sample sequenced in a study of T cell responses to AZD1222 COVID-19 vaccine. Profiled with immunoSEQ multiplex PCR; TCRdb holds only in-frame clones, not every one. The sample includes about 85,000 clones, approximately 86% of them seen just once. Sequenced material: peripheral blood, taken on day 0 of AZD1222 vaccination. The origin of the receptors is an adult in good health.

The chain combines TRBV18 with TRBJ1-1; tentatively, D is TRBD1 (5 bases). Between the trimmed V and J ends, which lost 3 bases and 4 bases, there was a span of 24 bases. CDR1 KGHSH and CDR2 LQKENI come from the germline V gene. CDR3 length: 18 residues. The CDR3 loop reads CASSPYGTVATESTEAFF. CDR3 nucleotide sequence: TGTGCCAGCTCACCTTACGGGACGGTGGCGACGGAAAGCACTGAAGCTTTCTTT.

This sequence joins TRBV7-8 and TRBJ2-5, with TRBD2 matching over 13 bases. CDR1 is SGHVS, CDR2 FQNEAQ, per germline. Trimming at V came to 4 bases and at J to 5 bases, leaving 4 bases not matched to a gene. The CDR3 totals 15 residues. CDR3 coding DNA: TGTGCCAGCAGCTCCAGGACTAGCGGGAGTGAGACCCAGTACTTC. This encodes CASSSRTSGSETQYF. Full variable domain (missing parts from reference TRBV7-8 and TRBJ2-5): GAGVSQSPRYKVAKRGQDVALRCDPISGHVSLFWYQQALGQGPEFLTYFQNEAQLDKSGLPSDRFFAERPEGSVSTLKIQRTQQEDSAVYLCASSSRTSGSETQYFGPGTRLLVL.

The chain combines TRBV9 with TRBJ1-6, with D possibly TRBD1 on 5 matching bases. Trimming took off 4 bases at V and 7 bases at J, with 12 bases between the two ends. Germline lookup yields CDR1 SGDLS and CDR2 YYNGEE. The CDR3 sequence is 14 residues long. The CDR3 spells CASSPGTLNSPLHF. CDR3 DNA: TGTGCCAGCAGCCCCGGGACTTTAAATTCACCCCTCCACTTT.

The rearrangement uses TRBV30 and TRBJ2-7; maybe TRBD1 (6 bases). Germline V gene sequence: CDR1 GTSNPN, CDR2 SVGIG (reference sequence). V was trimmed by 5 bases and J by 5 bases, leaving 16 bases between them. The CDR3 has 13 amino acids. The CDR3 loop reads CAWSWGQANEQYF. CDR3 DNA sequence: TGTGCCTGGTCCTGGGGGCAGGCCAACGAGCAGTACTTC.

The rearrangement links TRBV15 to TRBJ2-1; 9 positions agree with TRBD1. With 1 base clipped from V and 6 bases from J, the junction kept 4 bases outside the gene matches. CDR3 length equals 15 residues. Germline V gene sequence: CDR1 LNHNV, CDR2 YYDKDF (reference sequence). CDR3 DNA: TGTGCCACCAGCAGAGGACAGGGGGACATCAATGAGCAGTTCTTC. This gives the protein CATSRGQGDINEQFF.

The chain carries TRBV9 and TRBJ1-3; D not certain. From germline, CDR1 is SGDLS and CDR2 YYNGEE. The CDR3 is 10 residues long. Trimming removed 6 bases at V and 14 bases at J, with 12 bases between. The CDR3 spells CASNRPRVYF. CDR3 nucleotides: TGTGCCAGCAATAGGCCCCGGGTATATTTT.